These 20 T cell receptor beta chains were all obtained from the same sample, sequenced in a study of cytomegalovirus exposure and HLA in healthy donors. The PCR contained 60 Vbeta and 13 Jbeta primers. TCRdb keeps only in-frame clones here, not all; method: immunoSEQ multiplex PCR. The sample shows approximately 180,000 clones, roughly 81% of them seen only once. Sequencing was done on a sample of PBMCs. The receptors were gathered from a girl aged 10-17 years in good health and CMV-seropositive.

CDR3 bases: TGCAGCGGGACTAGCGGGCTAGCCAAAAACATTCAGTACTTC. It encodes CSGTSGLAKNIQYF. The rearrangement links TRBV29-1 to TRBJ2-4; TRBD2 matches 11 bases. Per the germline V gene, CDR1 is SQVTM and CDR2 is ANQGSEA. There are 14 residues in the CDR3. Losses at the gene ends were 7 bases for V and 0 bases for J; bases not matched to a gene: 2.

The chain links TRBV6-1 to TRBJ2-3, with TRBD2 matching over 14 bases. Germline assignment: CDR1 MNHNS and CDR2 SASEGT. The CDR3 has 16 residues. V shed 4 bases and J 3 bases; nucleotides not matched to a gene: 3. DNA for the CDR3: TGTGCCAGCAGTGTGGGGACTAGCGGGGGAACAGATACGCAGTATTTT. Protein product: CASSVGTSGGTDTQYF.

This chain uses TRBV9 with TRBJ1-2, with D unclear. Germline-derived CDR1 and CDR2 are SGDLS and YYNGEE. This CDR3 is 15 amino acids long. V lost 2 bases and J lost 1, with 12 bases in between. The CDR3 sequence is CASSVLPGNNYGYTF. In DNA, the CDR3 is TGTGCCAGCAGCGTCCTCCCGGGTAATAACTATGGCTACACCTTC.

The chain combines TRBV29-1 with TRBJ2-3, with a possible D match to TRBD2 (5 bases). Germline CDR1 and CDR2: SQVTM and ANQGSEA. The CDR3 contains 11 residues. Deletions cut 3 bases from V and 11 bases from J, with 12 bases between. The DNA for the CDR3 is TGCAGCGTTGAGGCGGGCATAGGGCAGTATTTT. Amino acid sequence: CSVEAGIGQYF.

The chain combines TRBV6-5 with TRBJ1-2; 8 bases fit TRBD1. CDR3 length equals 15 residues. Unmatched junction bases numbered 2, after V lost 2 bases and J lost 0 bases. Germline CDR1 reads MNHEY; CDR2 reads SVGAGI. The DNA of the CDR3 is TGTGCCAGCAGTTACGGGACAGGAGCTAACTATGGCTACACCTTC. It is translated as CASSYGTGANYGYTF.

The chain uses TRBV4-2 and TRBJ2-5; 10 bases align to TRBD2. The CDR3 sequence is 16 residues long. V shed 2 bases and J 4 bases; nucleotides not matched to a gene: 7. Germline CDR1 and CDR2: LGHNA and YNFKEQ. The chain's CDR3 is CASSQTPSGGGETQYF. CDR3 sequence (DNA): TGTGCCAGCAGCCAAACACCTAGCGGGGGCGGAGAGACCCAGTACTTC.

The sample holds one count of this clone. The chain carries TRBV11-2 and TRBJ2-7; 10 bases fit TRBD1. Per the germline V gene, CDR1 is SGHAT and CDR2 is FQNNGV. This CDR3 contains 17 residues. The V segment lost 2 bases and the J segment 3 bases; nucleotides outside the gene matches: 10. The CDR3 sequence: CASSLSLLGTGDYEQYF. The CDR3 DNA is TGTGCCAGCAGCTTATCCCTCCTCGGGACAGGGGACTACGAGCAGTACTTC.

V and J are TRBV6-1 and TRBJ1-2, with 7 bases that match TRBD1. V shed 1 base, J shed 8 bases, and the junction held 7 bases outside the gene matches. There are 14 residues in the CDR3. Germline values: CDR1 MNHNS, CDR2 SASEGT. This chain's CDR3 is CASSEDVTGRGYTF. The CDR3 bases are TGTGCCAGCAGTGAAGATGTGACAGGGCGCGGCTACACCTTC.

This chain joins TRBV2 and TRBJ2-1, with 7 bases fitting TRBD2. The J segment lost 9 bases and the V segment lost 6 bases, leaving 8 bases of the junction unmatched. The germline V gene encodes CDR1 SNHLY and CDR2 FYNNEI. The CDR3 extends over 13 amino acids. CDR3: CASSPLGGFEQFF. In nucleotides, the CDR3 is TGTGCCAGCAGCCCCCTGGGGGGGTTTGAGCAGTTCTTC.

The rearrangement joins TRBV11-2 to TRBJ1-1; TRBD1 matches at 8 bases. CDR1 and CDR2 (germline): SGHAT, FQNNGV. This CDR3 is 15 amino acids long. Trimming took 1 base from V and 7 from J; bases not matched to a gene: 8. CDR3 nucleotide sequence: TGTGCCAGCAGCTTAGGCAGGACAGGGCCCGTTGAAGCTTTCTTT. The encoded protein is CASSLGRTGPVEAFF.

The V and J genes are TRBV19 and TRBJ2-1; TRBD2 matches 11 bases. The CDR3 sequence is 17 residues long. Germline CDR1 LNHDA, CDR2 SQIVND (reference sequence). Trimming removed 5 bases from V and 0 bases from J; junction bases left unmatched: 6. CDR3 in DNA: TGTGCCAGTAGTTTCCGACTAGCGGGGAGCTCCTACAATGAGCAGTTCTTC. Its translation is CASSFRLAGSSYNEQFF.

V usage is TRBV30 and J usage is TRBJ1-1; 9 bases agree with TRBD1. The J segment lost 5 bases and the V segment lost 7 bases, leaving 5 bases of the junction unmatched. Germline V CDR1 and CDR2: GTSNPN, SVGIG (reference sequence). The CDR3 has 12 amino acids. CDR3 loop: CAYRQGETEAFF. The CDR3 DNA follows: TGTGCCTACAGACAGGGGGAAACTGAAGCTTTCTTT. The full variable domain, completed using reference TRBV30 and TRBJ1-1, is SQTIHQWPATLVQPVGSPLSLECTVEGTSNPNLYWYRQAAGRGLQLLFYSVGIGQISSEVPQNLSASRPQDRQFILSSKKLLLSDSGFYLCAYRQGETEAFFGQGTRLTVV.

In its sample, this clone was seen once. The chain employs TRBV6-6 and TRBJ2-1; 10 nucleotides agree with TRBD1. Germline CDR1 MNHNY, CDR2 SVGAGI (reference sequence). The CDR3 is made up of 14 amino acids. Germline trimming cut 6 bases from V and 6 bases from J; bases unmatched to any gene: 5. The CDR3 loop is CASSPGQGSNEQFF. The CDR3 nucleotides are TGTGCCAGCAGCCCGGGACAGGGGAGCAATGAGCAGTTCTTC.

This clone came up a few times. This sequence joins TRBV14 and TRBJ1-2; D is perhaps TRBD1 (5 bases). The germline V and J ends were trimmed by 4 bases and 3 bases, with 15 bases remaining between them. CDR1 is SGHDN, CDR2 FVKESK, per germline. The CDR3 consists of 15 residues. CDR3 sequence reads: CASSRAQTAYYGYTF. Here the CDR3 DNA reads TGTGCCAGCAGCCGAGCGCAGACAGCCTACTATGGCTACACCTTC.

This clone was seen just once. The chain carries TRBV6-6 and TRBJ1-2; D is undetermined. Trimming took off 0 bases at V and 8 bases at J, with 10 bases between the two ends. The CDR3 has 13 residues. The germline gives CDR1 MNHNY, CDR2 SVGAGI (reference sequence). The CDR3 loop is CASSYSTGSGYTF. CDR3 coding DNA: TGTGCCAGCAGTTACTCGACTGGAAGCGGCTACACCTTC.

This clone showed up just a few times. The V gene is TRBV6-1, the J gene TRBJ2-1, with D unclear. Trimming left V 7 bases short and J 4 bases short, with 11 bases between. Per germline, CDR1 MNHNS and CDR2 SASEGT. The CDR3 spans 13 residues. As DNA, the CDR3 is TGTGCCAGCAACGAGGTCCATTACAATGAGCAGTTCTTC. Translated: CASNEVHYNEQFF.

For the CDR3, the DNA is TGTGCCAGCAGCAGCATGAAGGGGTCTGAAAAACTGTTTTTT. Translating it yields CASSSMKGSEKLFF. This chain uses TRBV7-9 with TRBJ1-4, with D perhaps TRBD1 (5 bases). The germline CDR1 and CDR2 sequences are SEHNR and FQNEAQ (reference sequence). The CDR3 sequence is 14 residues long. The ends were cut back, 5 bases at V and 7 bases at J, with 14 bases in the middle.

The V gene is TRBV19, the J gene TRBJ2-2, with 9 positions matching TRBD2. This CDR3 comprises 17 residues. CDR1 and CDR2 (germline): LNHDA, SQIVND (reference sequence). V trimming: 3 bases; J trimming: 6 bases; junction bases outside the gene matches: 11. The CDR3 DNA is TGTGCCAGTAGTATGGGCTCGCGGGGGGGCCGGGCCGGGGAGCTGTTTTTT. This codes for CASSMGSRGGRAGELFF. Variable domain in full (rest from reference TRBV19 and TRBJ2-2): DGGITQSPKYLFRKEGQNVTLSCEQNLNHDAMYWYRQDPGQGLRLIYYSQIVNDFQKGDIAEGYSVSREKKESFPLTVTSAQKNPTAFYLCASSMGSRGGRAGELFFGEGSRLTVL.

The gene calls are TRBV11-3 and TRBJ2-1; D unresolved. Germline V gene data show CDR1 as SGHNT and CDR2 as YENEEA. This CDR3 spans 12 amino acids. The V end was cut by 5 bases, the J end by 7 bases, with 9 bases between. CDR3 nucleotide sequence: TGTGCCAGCAGCCCGAACGGGAATGAGCAGTTCTTC. It translates to CASSPNGNEQFF. Full variable domain (rest looked up from reference TRBV11-3 and TRBJ2-1): EAGVVQSPRYKIIEKKQPVAFWCNPISGHNTLYWYLQNLGQGPELLIRYENEEAVDDSQLPKDRFSAERLKGVDSTLKIQPAELGDSAVYLCASSPNGNEQFFGPGTRLTVL.

In DNA, the CDR3 is TGTGCCAGTAGGAGGGGGTTCACCTACAATGAGCAGTTCTTC. Protein product: CASRRGFTYNEQFF. This chain joins TRBV19 and TRBJ2-1; perhaps TRBD1 as D (6 bases). CDR3 length: 14 residues. V shed 6 bases and J shed 2 bases, with 11 bases lying between them. CDR1 LNHDA and CDR2 SQIVND come from the germline V gene (reference sequence).